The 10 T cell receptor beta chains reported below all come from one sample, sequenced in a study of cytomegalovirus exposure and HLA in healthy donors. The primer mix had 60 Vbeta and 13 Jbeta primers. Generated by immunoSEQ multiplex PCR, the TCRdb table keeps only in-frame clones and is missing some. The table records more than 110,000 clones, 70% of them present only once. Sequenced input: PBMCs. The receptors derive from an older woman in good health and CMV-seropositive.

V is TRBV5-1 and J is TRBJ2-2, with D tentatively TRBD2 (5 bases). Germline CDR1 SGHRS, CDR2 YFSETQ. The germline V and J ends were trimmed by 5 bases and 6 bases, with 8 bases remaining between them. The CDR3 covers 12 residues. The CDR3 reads CASRKEAGELFF. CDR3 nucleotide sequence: TGCGCCAGCAGGAAGGAGGCCGGGGAGCTGTTTTTT.

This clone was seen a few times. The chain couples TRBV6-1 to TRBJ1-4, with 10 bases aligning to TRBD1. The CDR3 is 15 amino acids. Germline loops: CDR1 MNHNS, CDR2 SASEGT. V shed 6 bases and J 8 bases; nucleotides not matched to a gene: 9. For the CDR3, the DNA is TGTGCCAGCAGCGATAGACAGGGGGCGAGGGAAAAACTGTTTTTT. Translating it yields CASSDRQGAREKLFF.

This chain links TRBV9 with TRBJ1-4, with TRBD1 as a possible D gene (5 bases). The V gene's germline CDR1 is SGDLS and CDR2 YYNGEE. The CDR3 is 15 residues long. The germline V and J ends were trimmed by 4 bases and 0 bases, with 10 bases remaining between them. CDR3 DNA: TGTGCCAGCAGCCCAGGGCCCTCAACTAATGAAAAACTGTTTTTT. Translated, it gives CASSPGPSTNEKLFF.

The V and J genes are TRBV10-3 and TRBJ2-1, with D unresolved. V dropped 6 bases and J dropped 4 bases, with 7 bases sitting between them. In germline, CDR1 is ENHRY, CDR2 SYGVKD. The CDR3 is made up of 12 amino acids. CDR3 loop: CAISPGYNEQFF. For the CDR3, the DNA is TGTGCCATCAGCCCAGGTTACAATGAGCAGTTCTTC.

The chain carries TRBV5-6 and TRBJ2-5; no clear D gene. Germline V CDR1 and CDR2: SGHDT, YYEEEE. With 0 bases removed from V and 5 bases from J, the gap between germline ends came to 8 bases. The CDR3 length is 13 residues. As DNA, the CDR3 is TGTGCCAGCAGCTTGGGCCGGTGGGAGACCCAGTACTTC. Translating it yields CASSLGRWETQYF.

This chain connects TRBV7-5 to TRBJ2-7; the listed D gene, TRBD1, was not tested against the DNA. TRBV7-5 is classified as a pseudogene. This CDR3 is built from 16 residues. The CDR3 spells CARSFRAPRNPHEQYF. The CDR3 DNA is TGTGCCAGAAGCTTCAGGGCCCCCCGAAACCCCCACGAGCAGTACTTC.

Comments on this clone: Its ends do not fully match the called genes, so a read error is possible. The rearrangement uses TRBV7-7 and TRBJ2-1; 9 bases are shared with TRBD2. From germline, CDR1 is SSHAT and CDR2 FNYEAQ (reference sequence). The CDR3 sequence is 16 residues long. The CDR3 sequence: CASSLAGASSYNEQFF. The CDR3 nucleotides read TGTGCTAGCAGCTTAGCGGGGGCCAGCTCCTACAATGAGCAGTTCTTC.

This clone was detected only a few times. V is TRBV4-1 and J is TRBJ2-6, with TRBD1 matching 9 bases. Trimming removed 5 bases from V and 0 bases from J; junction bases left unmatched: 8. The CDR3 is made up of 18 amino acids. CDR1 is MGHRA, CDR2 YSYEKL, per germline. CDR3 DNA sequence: TGCGCCAGCAGCTATCAACAGGGGGCGGGCTCTGGGGCCAACGTCCTGACTTTC. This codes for CASSYQQGAGSGANVLTF.

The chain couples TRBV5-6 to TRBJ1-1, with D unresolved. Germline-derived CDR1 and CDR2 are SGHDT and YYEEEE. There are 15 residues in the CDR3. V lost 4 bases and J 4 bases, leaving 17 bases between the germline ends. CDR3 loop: CASSLRRPLSTEAFF. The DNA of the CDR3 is TGTGCCAGCAGCCTACGGAGGCCCCTGAGCACTGAAGCTTTCTTT.

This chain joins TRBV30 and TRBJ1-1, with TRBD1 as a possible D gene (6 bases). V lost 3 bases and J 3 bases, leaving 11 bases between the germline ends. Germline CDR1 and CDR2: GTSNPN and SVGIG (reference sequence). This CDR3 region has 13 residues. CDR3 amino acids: CAWRRPGDTEAFF. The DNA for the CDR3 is TGTGCCTGGAGGAGGCCAGGGGACACTGAAGCTTTCTTT.